One TCR beta chain is described in this entry. CDR1 is SGHRS, CDR2 YFSETQ, per germline. With V trimmed by 10 bases and J by 1 base, 8 bases remained unmatched. The CDR3 contains 14 residues. These data come from a study of blood T cell repertoires in COVID-19. Study at large: From T cells, B-cell-depleted T cells, or PBMCs came the material, which was cDNA or gDNA.

Data came from immunoSEQ multiplex PCR; TCRdb stores just in-frame clones and leaves some out. The top ten clones hold approximately 3.6% of a sample with 100,000 to 150,000 clones, approximately 87% of them seen once. Sequencing was done on a sample of peripheral blood. V is TRBV5-1 and J is TRBJ2-3, with TRBD2 matching over 8 bases. The receptor comes from a woman aged 60-70 years with acute or convalescent COVID-19. This chain's CDR3 is CACHAGGGTDTQYF. CDR3 DNA: TGCGCCTGCCACGCGGGAGGTGGCACAGATACGCAGTATTTT.